The next 2 T cell receptor beta chains were all read from a single sample in a study of T cell responses to AZD1222 COVID-19 vaccine. Here immunoSEQ multiplex PCR was the method, and the copy in TCRdb shows in-frame clones only, minus some. The table includes around 100,000 clones, around 91% detected once. Source: peripheral blood, taken on day 0 of AZD1222 vaccination. These receptors were collected from an adult in good health.

The chain carries TRBV7-9 and TRBJ1-6, with D possibly matching TRBD1 (5 bases). V was cut by 4 bases and J by 7 bases, with 20 bases left in between. This CDR3 spans 17 amino acids. Germline lookup yields CDR1 SEHNR and CDR2 FQNEAQ (reference sequence). CDR3 region: CASSSLSYQGPNSPLHF. For the CDR3, the DNA is TGTGCCAGCAGCTCCCTATCCTACCAGGGTCCAAATTCACCCCTCCACTTT.

The chain combines TRBV7-9 with TRBJ1-1; TRBD1 matches 8 bases. The CDR3 runs 17 residues. V lost 6 bases, J lost 0 bases, and 12 bases stayed unmatched. Germline values: CDR1 SEHNR, CDR2 FQNEAQ (reference sequence). Here the CDR3 DNA reads TGTGCCAGCAGTATCGAGCAGGGGGCAATCGTGAACACTGAAGCTTTCTTT. Its translation: CASSIEQGAIVNTEAFF.